This T cell receptor (beta chain) comes out of a study of T-cell reconstitution after alpha-beta-depleted transplantation in children. Study observations and caveats: Several hundred expanded graft clones reportedly supplied alpha-beta T cells about two months after transplant.

Using unique molecular identifiers, the investigators prepared the TCRbeta library. TCRdb redid the calling of the PCR reads with MiXCR, one entry per CDR3 protein. Of 250,000 to 400,000 distinct CDR3 sequences in the sample, approximately 23% were seen once. This clonotype was detected only a few times. What it binds is not known. Trimming removed 1 base at V and 7 bases at J, with 17 bases between. Germline V gene lookup returns CDR1 MGHRA and CDR2 YSYEKL. CDR3 size: 15 residues. V usage is TRBV4-1 and J usage is TRBJ2-7, with D possibly TRBD2 on 5 matching bases. The sequence was obtained from a male patient younger than 18 who had a stem cell transplant for acute lymphoblastic leukemia, so the T cells may come from the graft donor. The sequencing used PBMCs, mostly from graft donor cells, collected 180 days after TCRalphabeta/CD19-depleted stem cell transplant. In DNA, the CDR3 is TGCGCCAGCAGCCAAGTAGCAAGGAGGTCTGGGGAGCAGTACTTC. Protein sequence: CASSQVARRSGEQYF.